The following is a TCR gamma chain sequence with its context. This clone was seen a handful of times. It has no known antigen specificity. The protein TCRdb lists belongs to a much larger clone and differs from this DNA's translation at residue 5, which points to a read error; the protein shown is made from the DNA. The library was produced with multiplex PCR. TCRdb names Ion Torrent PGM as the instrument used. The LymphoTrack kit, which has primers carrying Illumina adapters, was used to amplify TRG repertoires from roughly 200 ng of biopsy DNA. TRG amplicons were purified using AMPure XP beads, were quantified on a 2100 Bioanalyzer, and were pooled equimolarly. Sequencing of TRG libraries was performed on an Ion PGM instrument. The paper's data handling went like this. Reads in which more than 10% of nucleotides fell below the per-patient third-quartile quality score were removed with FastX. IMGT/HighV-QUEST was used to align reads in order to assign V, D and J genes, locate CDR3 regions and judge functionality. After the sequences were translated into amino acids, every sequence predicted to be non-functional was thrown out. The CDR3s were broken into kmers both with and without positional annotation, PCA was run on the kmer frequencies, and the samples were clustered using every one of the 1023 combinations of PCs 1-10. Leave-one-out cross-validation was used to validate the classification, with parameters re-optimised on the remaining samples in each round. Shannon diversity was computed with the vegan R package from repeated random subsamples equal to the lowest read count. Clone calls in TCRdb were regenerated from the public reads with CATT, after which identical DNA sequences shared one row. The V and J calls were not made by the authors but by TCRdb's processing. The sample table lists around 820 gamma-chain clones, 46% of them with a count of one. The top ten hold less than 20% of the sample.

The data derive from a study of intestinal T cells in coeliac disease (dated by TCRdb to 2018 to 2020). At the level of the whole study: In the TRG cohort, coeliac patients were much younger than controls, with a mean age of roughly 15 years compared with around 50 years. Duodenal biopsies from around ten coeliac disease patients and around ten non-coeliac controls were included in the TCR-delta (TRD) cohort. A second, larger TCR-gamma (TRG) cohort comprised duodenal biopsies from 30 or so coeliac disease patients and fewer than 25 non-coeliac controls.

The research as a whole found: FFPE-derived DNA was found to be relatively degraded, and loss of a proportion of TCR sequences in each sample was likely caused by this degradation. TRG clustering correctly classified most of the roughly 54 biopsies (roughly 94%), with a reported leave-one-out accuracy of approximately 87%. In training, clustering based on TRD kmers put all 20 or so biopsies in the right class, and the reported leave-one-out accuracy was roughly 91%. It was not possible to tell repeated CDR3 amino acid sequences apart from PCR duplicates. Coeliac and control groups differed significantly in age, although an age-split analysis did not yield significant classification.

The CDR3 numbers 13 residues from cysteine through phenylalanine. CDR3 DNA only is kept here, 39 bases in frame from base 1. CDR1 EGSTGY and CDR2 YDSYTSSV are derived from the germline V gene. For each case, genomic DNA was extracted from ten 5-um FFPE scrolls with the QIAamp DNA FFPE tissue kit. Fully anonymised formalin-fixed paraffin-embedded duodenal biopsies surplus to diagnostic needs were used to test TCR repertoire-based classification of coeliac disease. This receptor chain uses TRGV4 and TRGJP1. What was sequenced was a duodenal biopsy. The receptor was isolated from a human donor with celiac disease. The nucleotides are TGTGCCACCTGGGGTGGGCGCGGTTGGTTCAAGATATTT. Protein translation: CATWGGRGWFKIF.